Below, 31 T cell receptor beta chains from the same sample are listed, as sequenced in a study of cytomegalovirus exposure and HLA in healthy donors. PCR amplification relied on 60 Vbeta primers (plus 13 Jbeta primers). Measured with immunoSEQ multiplex PCR; TCRdb has only the in-frame clones, and not every one. The sample has 100,000 to 140,000 clones; roughly 80% are singletons. The sequencing input was PBMCs. These receptors originate from a man aged 25 to 40 in good health and CMV-seronegative.

This chain joins TRBV13 and TRBJ2-2, with D possibly being TRBD1 (6 bases). This CDR3 is 13 amino acids long. The V and J ends lost 6 bases and 6 bases respectively, with 11 bases between them. Germline V gene lookup returns CDR1 PRHDT and CDR2 FYEKMQ (reference sequence). The CDR3 DNA sequence: TGTGCCAGCAGTAAACAGGGACCCGGGGAGCTGTTTTTT. Encoded protein: CASSKQGPGELFF.

The chain has TRBV19 and TRBJ1-1; 9 bases are shared with TRBD1. CDR1 LNHDA and CDR2 SQIVND come from the germline V gene (reference sequence). The CDR3 is made up of 13 amino acids. Trimming took 8 bases from V and 3 from J; bases not matched to a gene: 4. The CDR3 DNA reads as TGTGCCAGTGCCCGGGACAGGGACACTGAAGCTTTCTTT. Translating gives CASARDRDTEAFF.

V and J are TRBV7-3 and TRBJ2-1; D unclear. The V gene lost 0 bases and the J gene lost 5 bases, with 5 bases spanning the gap. The length of the CDR3 is 13 residues. In germline, CDR1 is SGHTA, CDR2 FQGTGA. The CDR3 nucleotides are TGTGCCAGCAGCTTAACCCTAAACAATGAGCAGTTCTTC. Translating it yields CASSLTLNNEQFF.

The V call is TRBV30, the J call TRBJ2-5; TRBD2 aligns across 9 bases. Per the germline V gene, CDR1 is GTSNPN and CDR2 is SVGIG (reference sequence). Unmatched junction bases numbered 10, after V lost 6 bases and J lost 5 bases. CDR3 size: 14 residues. The CDR3 sequence: CACYSGRVGETQYF. CDR3 nucleotides: TGTGCCTGCTATAGCGGGAGAGTCGGGGAGACCCAGTACTTC.

CDR3 DNA: TGTGCCTGGAGTGACGCGGGAGATACGCAGTATTTT. Translation gives CAWSDAGDTQYF. The rearrangement links TRBV30 to TRBJ2-3; D is perhaps TRBD2 (5 bases). Germline lookup yields CDR1 GTSNPN and CDR2 SVGIG (reference sequence). The CDR3 runs 12 residues. Trimming took 1 base from V and 5 from J, leaving 7 bases between them.

V and J are TRBV30 and TRBJ1-2, with D possibly being TRBD1 (5 bases). CDR3 length: 14 amino acids. Germline V gives CDR1 GTSNPN, CDR2 SVGIG (reference sequence). V lost 3 bases, J lost 4 bases, and 15 bases lay in between. The CDR3, as DNA: TGTGCCTGGAGCGGGGGAAGTGATCCCTATGGCTACACCTTC. The encoded protein is CAWSGGSDPYGYTF.

The table lists this clone with a count of one. The chain combines TRBV5-1 with TRBJ2-1; 10 positions match TRBD1. V gave up 4 bases and J gave up 7 bases; unmatched junction bases: 8. Germline CDR1 is SGHRS and CDR2 is YFSETQ. This CDR3 comprises 15 residues. CDR3 sequence: CASSLTGTGVNEQFF. CDR3 nucleotides: TGCGCCAGCAGCCTAACCGGGACAGGGGTTAATGAGCAGTTCTTC.

V gene TRBV7-6 combines with J gene TRBJ1-4; 9 positions agree with TRBD1. The CDR3 length is 14 residues. Germline V lookup: CDR1 SGHVS, CDR2 FNYEAQ. Trimming cost V 4 bases and J 7 bases; bases outside gene matches: 4. CDR3 sequence (DNA): TGTGCCAGCAGCTACGGACAGGGGACTGAAAAACTGTTTTTT. As protein: CASSYGQGTEKLFF.

The chain links TRBV5-8 to TRBJ2-7; D may be TRBD1 (7 bases). Between the trimmed V and J ends, which lost 7 bases and 2 bases, there was a span of 22 bases. This CDR3 region has 16 residues. Germline CDR1 is SGHTS and CDR2 is YDEGEE. The CDR3 loop is CASVAYGGGSPYEQYF. In DNA form, the CDR3 reads TGTGCCAGCGTAGCTTACGGAGGGGGCTCCCCCTACGAGCAGTACTTC.

V and J are TRBV2 and TRBJ2-4; D remains ambiguous. Germline CDR1 and CDR2: SNHLY and FYNNEI. Trimming removed 0 bases at V and 0 bases at J, with 12 bases between. The CDR3 consists of 17 residues. CDR3 nucleotide sequence: TGTGCCAGCAGTGAAGCGTCCGTTCTTCTAGCCAAAAACATTCAGTACTTC. Translated: CASSEASVLLAKNIQYF.

This clone is a singleton in its sample. The chain joins TRBV9 to TRBJ1-2; D is uncertain. V lost 6 bases and J 1 base, leaving 7 bases between the germline ends. In germline, CDR1 is SGDLS, CDR2 YYNGEE. The CDR3 is 12 amino acids. The CDR3 coding sequence is TGTGCCAGCAATGAGTATAACTATGGCTACACCTTC. Translation: CASNEYNYGYTF.

In regard to this clone: Because it lacks the conserved phenylalanine or tryptophan at the end, this CDR3 is likely a read error. J is TRBJ1-6 and V is TRBV6-1; tentative D call: TRBD1 (6 bases). Germline V gene sequence: CDR1 MNHNS, CDR2 SASEGT. This CDR3 spans 14 amino acids. V was cut by 2 bases and J by 9 bases, with 11 bases left in between. The CDR3 DNA is TGTGCCAGCAGTGAAATGGGACAAACTTCACCCCTCCACCTT. Translating gives CASSEMGQTSPLHL.

The rearrangement joins TRBV19 to TRBJ2-7; 7 nucleotides match TRBD2. The V gene end was trimmed by 8 bases and the J gene end by 9 bases; junction bases not matched to a gene: 10. The CDR3 contains 12 residues. In germline, CDR1 is LNHDA, CDR2 SQIVND (reference sequence). CDR3 nucleotide sequence: TGTGCCAGTTACGGACCGGGAGGAGTGCAGTACTTC. Protein product: CASYGPGGVQYF.

The gene calls are TRBV6-5 and TRBJ1-1; 10 nucleotides match TRBD1. The V gene end was trimmed by 2 bases and the J gene end by 10 bases; junction bases not matched to a gene: 4. Germline values: CDR1 MNHEY, CDR2 SVGAGI. CDR3 length: 13 amino acids. CDR3 loop: CASSYPGTGAAFF. The CDR3 DNA sequence: TGTGCCAGCAGTTACCCTGGGACAGGGGCAGCTTTCTTT.

V usage is TRBV6-5 and J usage is TRBJ2-5, with 7 nucleotides matching TRBD2. The last part of the DNA fits TRBJ2-7 better; the J call may be wrong. The germline CDR1 and CDR2 sequences are MNHEY and SVGAGI. This CDR3 has 13 amino acids. The CDR3: CASRPSGSYEQYF. In DNA, the CDR3 is TGTGCCAGCAGGCCTAGCGGTTCCTACGAGCAGTACTTC.

This clone was found once. The chain recombines TRBV2 with TRBJ2-3; D gene unclear. The CDR3 contains 14 residues. CDR1 is SNHLY and CDR2 is FYNNEI in the germline V gene. V lost 6 bases and J 2 bases, leaving 12 bases between the germline ends. The CDR3 is CASSLQLNTDTQYF. The DNA of the CDR3 is TGTGCCAGCAGCCTACAGCTGAACACAGATACGCAGTATTTT.

The chain couples TRBV30 to TRBJ2-7, with 9 bases lining up with TRBD2. V dropped 5 bases and J dropped 4; count of bases not matched to a gene: 15. CDR3 length: 16 amino acids. Germline assignment: CDR1 GTSNPN and CDR2 SVGIG (reference sequence). The chain's CDR3 is CAWVGGTGTSIYEQYF. CDR3 in DNA: TGTGCCTGGGTAGGGGGAACTGGGACTAGCATTTACGAGCAGTACTTC.

The gene calls are TRBV14 and TRBJ2-7; D is possibly TRBD1 (7 bases). The CDR3 totals 16 residues. Trimming cost V 0 bases and J 4 bases, with 16 bases left between them. Germline-derived CDR1 and CDR2 are SGHDN and FVKESK. The CDR3 nucleotides read TGTGCCAGCAGCCAAGATCGCGGGACAGAGAATTACGAGCAGTACTTC. It yields the protein CASSQDRGTENYEQYF.

This chain uses TRBV7-9 with TRBJ2-1, with 13 bases fitting TRBD2. CDR1 is SEHNR and CDR2 is FQNEAQ in the germline V gene (reference sequence). The CDR3 runs to 18 residues. J lost 0 bases, V lost 4 bases, and 6 bases had no gene match. CDR3: CASSSPGLAGSSYNEQFF. The CDR3 nucleotides read TGTGCCAGCAGCTCTCCGGGACTAGCGGGAAGCTCCTACAATGAGCAGTTCTTC.

This clone was observed a handful of times. The rearrangement joins TRBV20-1 to TRBJ2-5; D is undetermined. The CDR3 spans 11 residues. V was pared by 4 bases and J by 5 bases, with 8 bases between. The germline V gene has CDR1 DFQATT and CDR2 SNEGSKA (reference sequence). CDR3 coding DNA: TGCAGTGCTAAACTCGGGGAGACCCAGTACTTC. Translation: CSAKLGETQYF.

The chain uses TRBV6-1 and TRBJ2-7; D perhaps matches TRBD1 (6 bases). The V end lost 7 bases, the J end lost 4 bases, and 14 bases lay between the germline ends. There are 13 residues in the CDR3. In germline, CDR1 is MNHNS, CDR2 SASEGT. The CDR3 region is CASTQGPGYEQYF. The CDR3 nucleotides are TGTGCCAGCACACAGGGACCGGGATACGAGCAGTACTTC.

The chain recombines TRBV9 with TRBJ2-6; D uncertain. Germline V gene sequence: CDR1 SGDLS, CDR2 YYNGEE. Trimming shortened V by 0 bases and J by 0 bases, and 16 bases separated the two germline ends. The CDR3 extends over 19 amino acids. The CDR3 loop reads CASSVAAAAAHSGANVLTF. The CDR3 coding sequence is TGTGCCAGCAGCGTAGCTGCGGCAGCCGCTCACTCTGGGGCCAACGTCCTGACTTTC.

This clone was counted a single time. The gene calls are TRBV7-7 and TRBJ2-3; 9 nucleotides match TRBD1. Germline lookup yields CDR1 SSHAT and CDR2 FNYEAQ (reference sequence). CDR3 size: 15 residues. Here the CDR3 reads CASARGTGNTDTQYF. The CDR3 nucleotides read TGTGCTAGCGCTAGGGGGACAGGGAACACAGATACGCAGTATTTT.

The chain carries TRBV9 and TRBJ2-3; weak D call: TRBD2 (5 bases). The CDR3 is 15 residues long. In germline, CDR1 is SGDLS, CDR2 YYNGEE. Trimming took off 5 bases at V and 2 bases at J, with 15 bases between the two ends. The CDR3 reads CASRPGDYLTDTQYF. CDR3 nucleotide sequence: TGTGCCAGCAGGCCTGGAGACTACCTCACAGATACGCAGTATTTT.

The gene calls are TRBV5-1 and TRBJ1-5; D is ambiguous. The CDR3 length is 13 residues. V was clipped by 0 bases and J by 6 bases, with 7 bases between them. From germline, CDR1 is SGHRS and CDR2 YFSETQ. CDR3 in amino acids: CASSLDPGQPQHF. The DNA of the CDR3 is TGCGCCAGCAGCTTGGATCCCGGTCAGCCCCAGCATTTT.

V gene TRBV10-3 combines with J gene TRBJ2-7, with D perhaps TRBD2 (6 bases). In germline, CDR1 is ENHRY, CDR2 SYGVKD. V shed 4 bases and J shed 3 bases, with 10 bases lying between them. The CDR3 runs 13 residues. CDR3 sequence reads: CAISGMGGYEQYF. CDR3 DNA: TGTGCCATCAGTGGAATGGGGGGCTACGAGCAGTACTTC.

The rearrangement uses TRBV2 and TRBJ2-1, with D uncertain. The ends were cut back, 8 bases at V and 0 bases at J, with 11 bases in the middle. CDR3 length: 14 residues. The germline V gene has CDR1 SNHLY and CDR2 FYNNEI. This chain's CDR3 is CASCVRSSYNEQFF. The CDR3 DNA follows: TGTGCCAGCTGCGTTAGGAGCTCCTACAATGAGCAGTTCTTC. Full variable domain (missing parts from reference TRBV2 and TRBJ2-1): EPEVTQTPSHQVTQMGQEVILRCVPISNHLYFYWYRQILGQKVEFLVSFYNNEISEKSEIFDDQFSVERPDGSNFTLKIRSTKLEDSAMYFCASCVRSSYNEQFFGPGTRLTVL.

This clone was detected a few times. The chain carries TRBV11-2 and TRBJ2-4, with 9 bases that match TRBD1. With V trimmed by 5 bases and J by 6 bases, 5 bases remained unmatched. The CDR3 consists of 14 residues. Germline assignment: CDR1 SGHAT and CDR2 FQNNGV. The CDR3 here is CASSTDRGGNIQYF. The CDR3 coding sequence is TGTGCCAGCAGCACCGACAGGGGGGGAAACATTCAGTACTTC.

This clone was seen many times. J is TRBJ1-1 and V is TRBV6-5, with 8 bases matching TRBD1. The trim removed 5 bases at V and 11 bases at J, leaving 13 bases unmatched. CDR1 MNHEY and CDR2 SVGAGI come from the germline V gene. The CDR3 consists of 14 residues. The CDR3 region has the DNA TGTGCCAGCAGTGGTGGATGGACAGGGTCCTTGGCTTTCTTT. It specifies CASSGGWTGSLAFF.

This clone was seen more than once but under ten times. V gene TRBV2 combines with J gene TRBJ2-2; 7 bases line up with TRBD2. This CDR3 spans 16 amino acids. V trimming: 5 bases; J trimming: 2 bases; junction bases outside the gene matches: 8. Germline lookup yields CDR1 SNHLY and CDR2 FYNNEI. The CDR3 region has the DNA TGTGCCAGCAGTTCCACCAGCGGGGCTAACACCGGGGAGCTGTTTTTT. Protein sequence: CASSSTSGANTGELFF.

V and J are TRBV6-1 and TRBJ1-2; a possible D gene is TRBD1 (6 bases). The CDR3 totals 15 residues. Germline CDR1 and CDR2: MNHNS and SASEGT. Deletions cut 2 bases from V and 2 bases from J, with 12 bases between. CDR3 region: CASSEYSGTNYGYTF. The CDR3 DNA reads as TGTGCCAGCAGTGAATATAGTGGGACAAACTATGGCTACACCTTC.